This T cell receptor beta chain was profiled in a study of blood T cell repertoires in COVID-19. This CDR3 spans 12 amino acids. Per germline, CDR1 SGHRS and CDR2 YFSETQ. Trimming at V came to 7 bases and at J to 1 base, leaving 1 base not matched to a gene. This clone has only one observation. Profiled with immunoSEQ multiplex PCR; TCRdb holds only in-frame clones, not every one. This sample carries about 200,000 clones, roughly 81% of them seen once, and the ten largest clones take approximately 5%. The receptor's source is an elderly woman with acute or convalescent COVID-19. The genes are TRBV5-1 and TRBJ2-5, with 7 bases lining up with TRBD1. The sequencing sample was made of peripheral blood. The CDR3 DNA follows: TGCGCCAGCGGACAGGTCCAAGAGACCCAGTACTTC. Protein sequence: CASGQVQETQYF.